The rows below give T cell receptor beta chains drawn from one sample of a study of regulatory T cells in long-lasting Graves disease. TCRdb independently ran MiXCR on the multiplex PCR reads; one entry per CDR3 protein. The sample contains roughly 420,000 distinct CDR3 sequences, 15% to 20% of which appear only once. This same sample was also taken into another study, of T cells in Graves' hyperthyroidism and ophthalmopathy.

The source was peripheral blood mononuclear cells (PBMCs), collected at new diagnosis, from a patient treated with antithyroid drugs. The receptors shown here come from a woman under 30 with Graves disease. CDR3s include the opening cysteine and the closing phenylalanine or tryptophan. The D gene is left open where the match is weak. Clone size is not always given. Where it is, it says once, few, many or a class for expanded clones.

J gene: TRBJ2-1; D gene: -; clone size: few; V gene: TRBV9; CDR3 DNA: TGTGCCAGCAGCGCCCTTCTAGCTGGGCAGTTCTTC; CDR3 protein: CASSALLAGQFF
J gene: TRBJ2-1; D gene: -; clone size: many; V gene: TRBV28; CDR3 DNA: TGTGCCAGCAGTGCCCCTTTCAATGAGCAGTTCTTC; CDR3 protein: CASSAPFNEQFF
J gene: TRBJ2-7; D gene: -; clone size: many; V gene: TRBV28; CDR3 DNA: TGTGCCAGCAGACTTTCTACTCCGTACGAGCAGTACTTC; CDR3 protein: CASRLSTPYEQYF
J gene: TRBJ2-7; D gene: TRBD1; clone size: many; V gene: TRBV5-1; CDR3 DNA: TGCGCCAGCAGCCGCTGGACAGGGGACTACGAGCAGTACTTC; CDR3 protein: CASSRWTGDYEQYF
J gene: TRBJ1-2; D gene: -; clone size: -; V gene: TRBV4-2; CDR3 DNA: TGTGCCAGCAGCCAAGAGGGGCCCTCGTTCTATGGCTACACCTTC; CDR3 protein: CASSQEGPSFYGYTF
J gene: TRBJ2-1; D gene: TRBD2; clone size: many; V gene: TRBV20-1; CDR3 DNA: TGCAGTGCTAGAGAGCTAGCGGGAGCCAATGAGCAGTTCTTC; CDR3 protein: CSARELAGANEQFF
J gene: TRBJ2-3; D gene: -; clone size: -; V gene: TRBV20-1; CDR3 DNA: TGCAGTGCTAGAGATCTCCGACTACCCACAGATACGCAGTATTTT; CDR3 protein: CSARDLRLPTDTQYF
J gene: TRBJ1-1; D gene: -; clone size: -; V gene: TRBV6-1; CDR3 DNA: TGTGCCAGCGATTCTGGGCGGGGGAACACTGAAGCTTTCTTT; CDR3 protein: CASDSGRGNTEAFF
J gene: TRBJ2-2; D gene: -; clone size: few; V gene: TRBV15; CDR3 DNA: TGTGCCACCAGCAGTCGCATCACGAACACCGGGGAGCTGTTTTTT; CDR3 protein: CATSSRITNTGELFF
J gene: TRBJ1-2; D gene: -; clone size: many; V gene: TRBV28; CDR3 DNA: TGTGCCAGCGGCCCAATACACAGGGCTGGCTATGGCTACACCTTC; CDR3 protein: CASGPIHRAGYGYTF
J gene: TRBJ1-2; D gene: -; clone size: few; V gene: TRBV7-2; CDR3 DNA: TGTGCCAGCAGCTTAGCGGCCTCGCCCACCTTC; CDR3 protein: CASSLAASPTF
J gene: TRBJ1-1; D gene: -; clone size: many; V gene: TRBV12-3/TRBV12-4; CDR3 DNA: TGTGCCAGCAGGAAATGGGGGGCGAACACTGAAGCTTTCTTT; CDR3 protein: CASRKWGANTEAFF
J gene: TRBJ2-5; D gene: TRBD2; clone size: many; V gene: TRBV7-3; CDR3 DNA: TGTGCCAGCAGCCTGGACGACCGGGGGGCCCAGTACTTC; CDR3 protein: CASSLDDRGAQYF
J gene: TRBJ2-7; D gene: -; clone size: many; V gene: TRBV20-1; CDR3 DNA: TGCAGTGCCAACTCCCCGGACGAGCAGTACTTC; CDR3 protein: CSANSPDEQYF
J gene: TRBJ2-3; D gene: TRBD2; clone size: many; V gene: TRBV5-1; CDR3 DNA: TGCGCCAGCAGCTTGATAGGAGGGACTAAAGGGGATACGCAGTATTTT; CDR3 protein: CASSLIGGTKGDTQYF
J gene: TRBJ1-1; D gene: -; clone size: many; V gene: TRBV6-1; CDR3 DNA: TGTGCCAGCAGTGAAAAGTTCGCAAAGGTGAATTGGGGCACTGAAGCTTTCTTT; CDR3 protein: CASSEKFAKVNWGTEAFF
J gene: TRBJ2-5; D gene: TRBD2; clone size: many; V gene: TRBV12-3/TRBV12-4; CDR3 DNA: TGTGCCAGCAGCGGGACTAGTGGCGAAGAGACCCAGTACTTC; CDR3 protein: CASSGTSGEETQYF
J gene: TRBJ2-7; D gene: TRBD2; clone size: many; V gene: TRBV5-5; CDR3 DNA: TGTGCCAGCAGCTTCTCGGGGGGGGGCGGATATGAGCAGTACTTC; CDR3 protein: CASSFSGGGGYEQYF
J gene: TRBJ2-1; D gene: -; clone size: -; V gene: TRBV25-1; CDR3 DNA: TGTGCCAGCAGTGAATGGGGGCCCAAAGCGAGCCCCAATGAGCAGTTCTTC; CDR3 protein: CASSEWGPKASPNEQFF
J gene: TRBJ2-7; D gene: TRBD2; clone size: many; V gene: TRBV28; CDR3 DNA: TGTGCCAGCATCCCGGCTAGCGGGAGCACCATGGGGTACGAGCAGTACTTC; CDR3 protein: CASIPASGSTMGYEQYF
J gene: TRBJ2-2; D gene: TRBD2; clone size: -; V gene: TRBV7-6; CDR3 DNA: TGTGCCAGCAGCTTAGTTCCCGGGGGGGACACCGGGGAGCTGTTTTTT; CDR3 protein: CASSLVPGGDTGELFF
J gene: TRBJ2-3; D gene: -; clone size: few; V gene: TRBV5-1; CDR3 DNA: TGCGCCAGCTTTCGTGCCATGCGGACAGATACGCAGTATTTT; CDR3 protein: CASFRAMRTDTQYF
J gene: TRBJ2-7; D gene: TRBD2; clone size: few; V gene: TRBV3-1; CDR3 DNA: TGTGCCAGCAGCCCCCGGACTAGCGGGGTTGAGCAGTACTTC; CDR3 protein: CASSPRTSGVEQYF
J gene: TRBJ2-7; D gene: TRBD2; clone size: -; V gene: TRBV9; CDR3 DNA: TGTGCCAGCAGCGTAGAGTTGGGGGGGAACTACGAGCAGTACTTC; CDR3 protein: CASSVELGGNYEQYF
J gene: TRBJ2-3; D gene: -; clone size: few; V gene: TRBV5-1; CDR3 DNA: TGCGCCAGCAGCCGTAAGGGGGGGAGAGATACGCAGTATTTT; CDR3 protein: CASSRKGGRDTQYF
J gene: TRBJ2-7; D gene: TRBD2; clone size: -; V gene: TRBV30; CDR3 DNA: TGTGCGCGGACTAGCGGGTCCGAGCAGTACTTC; CDR3 protein: CARTSGSEQYF
J gene: TRBJ1-2; D gene: TRBD1; clone size: -; V gene: TRBV6-9; CDR3 DNA: TGTGCCAGCAGTTACTCAGGGGGGCTTGGCTACACCTTC; CDR3 protein: CASSYSGGLGYTF
J gene: TRBJ2-7; D gene: TRBD2; clone size: many; V gene: TRBV7-2; CDR3 DNA: TGTGCCAGCAGCCCCAGTAGCGGGAGCTTTTACGAGCAGTACTTC; CDR3 protein: CASSPSSGSFYEQYF
J gene: TRBJ2-7; D gene: -; clone size: few; V gene: TRBV28; CDR3 DNA: TGTGCCAGCAGTTTCTTGACCCGCGGAGTCTACGAGCAGTACTTC; CDR3 protein: CASSFLTRGVYEQYF